This T cell receptor beta chain derives from a study of blood T cell repertoires in COVID-19. Study-wide context: PBMCs, B-cell-depleted T cells, or T cells were the source of the cDNA or gDNA that made up the material.

The CDR3 contains 17 residues. V lost 3 bases and J lost 3, with 15 bases in between. The germline V gene encodes CDR1 WSHSY and CDR2 SAAADI. Only in-frame clones appear in the TCRdb table, and some are missing; sequencing was by immunoSEQ multiplex PCR. This sample yields fewer than 150,000 clones, of which roughly four fifths are seen a single time; under 20% belongs to the top ten. For recovered donors of Cohort 3, there were two negative PCRs, clearance, or symptom resolution. The chain recombines TRBV10-2 with TRBJ1-6; D gene uncertain. The sample comprised PBMCs or T cells enriched from blood (not recorded which). This sequence originates from a man aged 25-40 years who had recovered from COVID-19. This CDR3 reads CASSEGREKGYNSPLHF. In nucleotides, the CDR3 is TGCGCCAGCAGTGAAGGGAGGGAGAAGGGCTATAATTCACCCCTCCACTTT.